These 20 T cell receptor beta chains share one sample of origin, sequenced in a study of cytomegalovirus exposure and HLA in healthy donors. TCRdb's table, derived via immunoSEQ multiplex PCR, lists solely in-frame clones and lacks some. The sample has more than 110,000 clones; about 90% are singletons. Sequencing input: PBMCs. These TCRs come from a man between 18 and 29 years old in good health and CMV-seronegative.

The V gene is TRBV27, the J gene TRBJ2-2; D not certain. V lost 3 bases to trimming and J lost 2 bases, with 7 bases between them. The CDR3 has 14 residues. The germline gives CDR1 MNHEY, CDR2 SMNVEV (reference sequence). CDR3 in amino acids: CASSFQINTGELFF. The CDR3 coding sequence is TGTGCCAGCAGTTTCCAGATTAACACCGGGGAGCTGTTTTTT.

Here the CDR3 reads CASSYWTSSENIQYF. The CDR3 bases are TGTGCCAGCAGTTATTGGACTAGTTCGGAAAACATTCAGTACTTC. The chain couples TRBV6-5 to TRBJ2-4, with 7 bases identical to TRBD2. Trimming cost V 3 bases and J 5 bases; bases outside gene matches: 7. The CDR3 is 15 residues long. Germline V gene data show CDR1 as MNHEY and CDR2 as SVGAGI.

The rearrangement links TRBV4-3 to TRBJ1-4, with 10 bases matching TRBD1. The J segment lost 8 bases and the V segment lost 3 bases, leaving 6 bases of the junction unmatched. This CDR3 comprises 15 residues. CDR1 LGHNA and CDR2 YSLEER come from the germline V gene. The CDR3 sequence: CASSHGQGVVEKLFF. The CDR3 DNA is TGCGCCAGCAGCCATGGACAGGGGGTGGTAGAAAAACTGTTTTTT.

This clone was recorded once. The chain combines TRBV6-6 with TRBJ2-7; TRBD2 aligns across 9 bases. Germline assignment: CDR1 MNHNY and CDR2 SVGAGI (reference sequence). The CDR3 length is 15 residues. The trim removed 0 bases at V and 2 bases at J, leaving 2 bases unmatched. The CDR3, as DNA: TGTGCCAGCAGTTACTCGGCGGGGGGGGCCTACGAGCAGTACTTC. This translates into CASSYSAGGAYEQYF.

The rearrangement joins TRBV5-1 to TRBJ1-2; unclear D gene. Deletions cut 0 bases from V and 3 bases from J, with 9 bases between. CDR3 length equals 14 residues. Germline CDR1 and CDR2: SGHRS and YFSETQ. This CDR3 is CASSLDSQYYGYTF. The CDR3 DNA sequence: TGCGCCAGCAGCTTGGATAGCCAGTACTATGGCTACACCTTC.

The chain carries TRBV27 and TRBJ1-2, with D maybe TRBD1 (5 bases). CDR3 length: 14 amino acids. The V end was cut by 6 bases, the J end by 3 bases, with 14 bases between. The germline gives CDR1 MNHEY, CDR2 SMNVEV (reference sequence). CDR3 residues: CASSRGGPDYGYTF. Written as DNA, the CDR3 is TGTGCCAGCAGCCGGGGGGGACCAGACTATGGCTACACCTTC.

The V gene is TRBV2, the J gene TRBJ1-3, with unresolved D. Trimming cost V 4 bases and J 1 base, with 8 bases left between them. The CDR3 has 14 residues. The germline V gene has CDR1 SNHLY and CDR2 FYNNEI. CDR3 nucleotide sequence: TGTGCCAGCAGTGCTTTGGAGTCTGGAAACACCATATATTTT. Translation gives CASSALESGNTIYF. Based on the CDR3 plus reference TRBV2 and TRBJ1-3, the full variable domain is EPEVTQTPSHQVTQMGQEVILRCVPISNHLYFYWYRQILGQKVEFLVSFYNNEISEKSEIFDDQFSVERPDGSNFTLKIRSTKLEDSAMYFCASSALESGNTIYFGEGSWLTVV.

V usage is TRBV5-1 and J usage is TRBJ1-1; 9 bases are shared with TRBD1. CDR3 size: 15 residues. Germline CDR1 is SGHRS and CDR2 is YFSETQ. V was clipped by 4 bases and J by 0 bases; unmatched bases: 4. CDR3 in DNA: TGCGCCAGCAGCACGGGACAGGGTTTGAACACTGAAGCTTTCTTT. Residues: CASSTGQGLNTEAFF.

This chain joins TRBV29-1 and TRBJ1-4; D is unresolved. The V end was cut by 6 bases, the J end by 5 bases, with 4 bases between. CDR3 length equals 10 residues. CDR1 and CDR2 from the germline V gene are SQVTM and ANQGSEA. CDR3 protein: CSVLNEKLFF. In nucleotides, the CDR3 is TGCAGCGTCCTAAATGAAAAACTGTTTTTT.

V usage is TRBV28 and J usage is TRBJ1-1; 7 bases align to TRBD1. This CDR3 is 15 amino acids long. CDR1 and CDR2 from the germline V gene are MDHEN and SYDVKM. With V trimmed by 3 bases and J by 7 bases, 11 bases remained unmatched. CDR3 residues: CASSFSGQVEGEAFF. The CDR3 DNA reads TGTGCCAGCAGTTTCTCTGGACAGGTTGAGGGTGAAGCTTTCTTT.

The chain is built from TRBV5-6 and TRBJ2-7; D unresolved. The germline V gene has CDR1 SGHDT and CDR2 YYEEEE. The CDR3 runs to 11 residues. V shed 5 bases and J shed 6 bases, with 9 bases lying between them. CDR3 sequence: CASSQSAEQYF. DNA of the CDR3: TGTGCCAGCAGTCAAAGCGCCGAGCAGTACTTC.

The chain uses TRBV27 and TRBJ1-1; D ambiguous. Between the trimmed V and J ends, which lost 1 base and 4 bases, there was a span of 16 bases. The CDR3 is 16 residues long. The germline V gene encodes CDR1 MNHEY and CDR2 SMNVEV (reference sequence). CDR3 residues: CASSLYLQEVGTEAFF. The CDR3 DNA sequence: TGTGCCAGCAGTTTATATCTCCAGGAGGTGGGCACTGAAGCTTTCTTT.

V gene TRBV10-1 combines with J gene TRBJ2-7; 7 bases are a match to TRBD1. J gave up 4 bases and V 6 bases, and 6 bases lay outside the gene matches. There are 13 residues in the CDR3. CDR1 is WNHNN and CDR2 is SYGVQD in the germline V gene (reference sequence). The CDR3 region has the DNA TGCGCCAGCAGCCCGGGACAGTCATACGAGCAGTACTTC. This codes for CASSPGQSYEQYF.

The chain is built from TRBV29-1 and TRBJ1-2; the D gene is possibly TRBD1 (6 bases). Germline CDR1 is SQVTM and CDR2 is ANQGSEA. With 3 bases removed from V and 8 bases from J, the gap between germline ends came to 16 bases. CDR3 length: 13 amino acids. As DNA, the CDR3 is TGCAGCGTTGATTTCCCTACAGGGCGAGGCTACACCTTC. Translation gives CSVDFPTGRGYTF.

The chain couples TRBV4-1 to TRBJ1-6; no definite D call. The CDR3 extends over 15 amino acids. The germline CDR1 and CDR2 sequences are MGHRA and YSYEKL. Deletions cut 1 base from V and 3 bases from J, with 7 bases between. The CDR3 DNA reads as TGCGCCAGCAGCCAAGGTCAGATCTATAATTCACCCCTCCACTTT. Translation gives CASSQGQIYNSPLHF.

CDR3 protein: CASSPSGQGYNSPLHF. The CDR3 bases are TGTGCCAGCTCACCTAGTGGACAGGGCTATAATTCACCCCTCCACTTT. J is TRBJ1-6 and V is TRBV18; 8 positions agree with TRBD1. There are 16 residues in the CDR3. V lost 3 bases and J lost 3; bases outside the gene matches: 4. Germline CDR1 and CDR2: KGHSH and LQKENI.

The chain has TRBV5-1 and TRBJ2-2, with 8 bases aligning to TRBD1. This CDR3 is 15 amino acids long. Per the germline V gene, CDR1 is SGHRS and CDR2 is YFSETQ. With 5 bases clipped from V and 6 bases from J, the junction kept 9 bases outside the gene matches. The CDR3 DNA follows: TGCGCCAGCAGATCAGGGGGCTATTATTCCGGGGAGCTGTTTTTT. It codes for CASRSGGYYSGELFF.

This clone was detected only once. The V call is TRBV11-2, the J call TRBJ2-5, with TRBD2 matching over 10 bases. Germline-derived CDR1 and CDR2 are SGHAT and FQNNGV. The CDR3 covers 16 residues. The V segment lost 5 bases and the J segment 1 base; nucleotides outside the gene matches: 7. CDR3 coding DNA: TGTGCCAGCAGCCGGGGACTAGCGATATCCCAAGAGACCCAGTACTTC. It codes for CASSRGLAISQETQYF.

This clone was found a few times. V and J are TRBV9 and TRBJ2-5; TRBD2 matches at 9 bases. The CDR3 contains 15 residues. CDR1 and CDR2 (germline): SGDLS, YYNGEE. Trimming removed 0 bases from V and 2 bases from J; junction bases left unmatched: 2. The CDR3 DNA reads as TGTGCCAGCAGCGTAGTTGGACTAGCGCAAGAGACCCAGTACTTC. This encodes CASSVVGLAQETQYF.

The chain employs TRBV28 and TRBJ1-5, with TRBD1 matching over 10 bases. V was pared by 5 bases and J by 1 base, with 2 bases of the junction left unmatched. Looked up from germline, CDR1 is MDHEN and CDR2 is SYDVKM. CDR3 length: 15 amino acids. CDR3 sequence reads: CASSRQGASNQPQHF. The CDR3 DNA follows: TGTGCCAGCAGTCGACAGGGGGCAAGCAATCAGCCCCAGCATTTT.